The 22 T cell receptor beta chains given below trace back to one sample, sequenced in a study of cytomegalovirus exposure and HLA in healthy donors. PCR involved 60 Vbeta and 13 Jbeta primers. Method: immunoSEQ multiplex PCR; TCRdb's copy keeps in-frame clones and lacks some. This table lists about 140,000 clones. Material: PBMCs. Receptors originate from a man aged 40-50 years in good health and CMV-seronegative.

The chain links TRBV6-1 to TRBJ2-7, with 8 bases aligning to TRBD1. There are 13 residues in the CDR3. The ends lost 4 bases at V and 1 base at J; junction bases unmatched: 0. Germline CDR1 MNHNS, CDR2 SASEGT. Here the CDR3 reads CASSGTGSYEQYF. In DNA form, the CDR3 reads TGTGCCAGCAGTGGGACAGGGTCCTACGAGCAGTACTTC.

The chain carries TRBV19 and TRBJ2-3; 8 nucleotides align to TRBD2. Germline-derived CDR1 and CDR2 are LNHDA and SQIVND (reference sequence). J gave up 9 bases and V 3 bases, and 2 bases lay outside the gene matches. The CDR3 sequence is 12 residues long. The CDR3 bases are TGTGCCAGTAGTATCGGGGGGGACACGCAGTATTTT. Translating gives CASSIGGDTQYF.

The chain carries TRBV2 and TRBJ2-7, with a tentative D call TRBD2 (5 bases). Between the trimmed V and J ends, which lost 3 bases and 0 bases, there was a span of 9 bases. The germline V gene encodes CDR1 SNHLY and CDR2 FYNNEI. The CDR3 has 14 residues. In nucleotides, the CDR3 is TGTGCCAGCAGTGAGACCGGGGTCTCCTACGAGCAGTACTTC. This translates into CASSETGVSYEQYF.

This chain connects TRBV4-2 to TRBJ1-5; weak D call: TRBD1 (5 bases). The germline V gene has CDR1 LGHNA and CDR2 YNFKEQ. The CDR3 is made up of 15 amino acids. With 0 bases removed from V and 7 bases from J, the gap between germline ends came to 13 bases. This CDR3 is CASSQDVGVGQPQHF. CDR3 DNA: TGTGCCAGCAGCCAAGATGTAGGGGTTGGCCAGCCCCAGCATTTT.

V is TRBV10-3 and J is TRBJ2-1, with 14 positions matching TRBD2. The germline V gene encodes CDR1 ENHRY and CDR2 SYGVKD. The junction had 11 bases not matched to a gene; V was cut back by 6 bases and J by 4 bases. The CDR3 length is 18 residues. The CDR3 DNA reads TGTGCCATCAGCCTAGGACTAGCGGGGGGACGACAATACAATGAGCAGTTCTTC. This gives the protein CAISLGLAGGRQYNEQFF.

The chain couples TRBV7-8 to TRBJ1-5; the D gene is possibly TRBD1 (6 bases). V shed 0 bases and J shed 4 bases, with 10 bases lying between them. Germline V CDR1 and CDR2: SGHVS, FQNEAQ. The CDR3 contains 15 residues. Written as DNA, the CDR3 is TGTGCCAGCAGCTTAGCCGACAGGAGAAATCAGCCCCAGCATTTT. This codes for CASSLADRRNQPQHF.

The chain is built from TRBV10-3 and TRBJ2-7, with 9 bases fitting TRBD1. This CDR3 is built from 15 residues. CDR1 and CDR2 (germline): ENHRY, SYGVKD. Trimming cost V 5 bases and J 3 bases; bases outside gene matches: 8. The DNA for the CDR3 is TGTGCCATCAGTAAGGACCAGGGACAGGGCTACGAGCAGTACTTC. Amino acids: CAISKDQGQGYEQYF.

CDR3 amino acids: CASKAVAAIPNEQYF. The CDR3 region has the DNA TGTGCCAGCAAGGCGGTAGCGGCGATCCCCAACGAGCAGTACTTC. The chain combines TRBV2 with TRBJ2-7, with D tentatively TRBD2 (6 bases). This CDR3 comprises 15 residues. With 7 bases removed from V and 5 bases from J, the gap between germline ends came to 21 bases. Germline CDR1 SNHLY, CDR2 FYNNEI. The full variable domain, completed using reference TRBV2 and TRBJ2-7, is EPEVTQTPSHQVTQMGQEVILRCVPISNHLYFYWYRQILGQKVEFLVSFYNNEISEKSEIFDDQFSVERPDGSNFTLKIRSTKLEDSAMYFCASKAVAAIPNEQYFGPGTRLTVT.

The V gene is TRBV6-6, the J gene TRBJ2-5; 9 bases agree with TRBD2. CDR1 MNHNY and CDR2 SVGAGI come from the germline V gene (reference sequence). CDR3 size: 13 residues. Trimming took 6 bases from V and 3 from J; bases not matched to a gene: 2. CDR3 amino acids: CASSPSGEETQYF. The CDR3 DNA sequence: TGTGCCAGCAGCCCTAGCGGGGAAGAGACCCAGTACTTC.

V gene TRBV4-1 combines with J gene TRBJ1-2; possibly TRBD1 for D (6 bases). CDR3 size: 16 residues. The V end was cut by 3 bases, the J end by 8 bases, with 22 bases between. The germline V gene has CDR1 MGHRA and CDR2 YSYEKL. The CDR3, as DNA: TGCGCCAGCAGCCAGGACAGAGTCGGCTCTCCGGGCGGCTACACCTTC. It yields the protein CASSQDRVGSPGGYTF.

J is TRBJ1-1 and V is TRBV9; the match to TRBD1 covers 7 bases. The germline gives CDR1 SGDLS, CDR2 YYNGEE. The CDR3 is made up of 12 amino acids. Germline trimming cut 5 bases from V and 8 bases from J; bases unmatched to any gene: 6. The CDR3 coding sequence is TGTGCCAGCAGTGCGACAGGGAGAGAAGCTTTCTTT. It is translated as CASSATGREAFF. The full variable domain, completed using reference TRBV9 and TRBJ1-1, is DSGVTQTPKHLITATGQRVTLRCSPRSGDLSVYWYQQSLDQGLQFLIQYYNGEERAKGNILERFSAQQFPDLHSELNLSSLELGDSALYFCASSATGREAFFGQGTRLTVV.

Comment on this clone: It is unclear where the CDR3 begins or ends on the DNA, so no DNA is shown, and the CDR3 is as TCRdb lists it. The chain combines TRBV6-1 with TRBJ2-2; the table's D call, TRBD2, was not checked against the DNA. The CDR3 spans 16 residues, counting both ends. The germline V gene encodes CDR1 MNHNS and CDR2 SASEGT. The CDR3 here is CASSDPFAGGAGEPFF.

This sequence joins TRBV21-1 and TRBJ1-5; TRBD1 reflects the table's D call only, with no check against the DNA. TRBV21-1 is reported as a pseudogene. This CDR3 spans 21 amino acids. The CDR3 DNA reads as TGTGCCAGCAGCAAAGGGGAGACAGGGGGCAAAGATCGGGGTAGCAATCAGCCCCAGCATTTT. Translation gives CASSKGETGGKDRGSNQPQHF.

The V gene is TRBV27, the J gene TRBJ2-1; perhaps TRBD1 as D (6 bases). The V and J ends lost 5 bases and 6 bases respectively, with 11 bases between them. Germline V gives CDR1 MNHEY, CDR2 SMNVEV (reference sequence). This CDR3 spans 13 amino acids. The chain's CDR3 is CASSQLGGNEQFF. In DNA form, the CDR3 reads TGTGCCAGCAGTCAACTAGGGGGCAATGAGCAGTTCTTC.

As concerns this clone: Other DNA sequences in this specimen translate into the identical CDR3. The chain combines TRBV5-6 with TRBJ2-1; D is unresolved. Germline loops: CDR1 SGHDT, CDR2 YYEEEE. The CDR3 runs 14 residues. The V gene lost 0 bases and the J gene lost 3 bases, with 7 bases spanning the gap. This CDR3 is CASSLGQYYNEQFF. CDR3 DNA: TGTGCCAGCAGCTTGGGGCAGTACTACAATGAGCAGTTCTTC.

CDR3 region: CASSEALQAYEQYF. CDR3 nucleotides: TGTGCCAGCAGTGAAGCGTTACAGGCCTACGAGCAGTACTTC. This sequence joins TRBV6-1 and TRBJ2-7, with D possibly matching TRBD1 (5 bases). Germline-derived CDR1 and CDR2 are MNHNS and SASEGT. V lost 0 bases and J lost 2, with 8 bases in between. The CDR3 length is 14 residues.

V and J are TRBV5-6 and TRBJ1-1; the D gene is possibly TRBD1 (5 bases). Trimming removed 3 bases at V and 0 bases at J, with 12 bases between. CDR1 and CDR2 (germline): SGHDT, YYEEEE. CDR3 size: 15 residues. The CDR3 DNA follows: TGTGCCAGCAGCTGGGGCGGAGGGATGAACACTGAAGCTTTCTTT. It codes for CASSWGGGMNTEAFF.

Comments on this clone: One junction end does not reproduce the germline sequence, and a read error may be involved. Other DNA sequences in the same sample also yield this CDR3. This chain joins TRBV2 and TRBJ1-2, with TRBD1 matching over 9 bases. CDR1 SNHLY and CDR2 FYNNEI come from the germline V gene. This CDR3 has 17 residues. CDR3 nucleotide sequence: TGTGCCAGCAAGGGACGGGACAGGGTGCTGCGGGGCTTTGGCTACACTTTC. Translated: CASKGRDRVLRGFGYTF.

CDR3 DNA sequence: TGTGCCAGCAGCTTAGTAGCGGGCTCCTACAATGAGCAGTTCTTC. Amino acid sequence: CASSLVAGSYNEQFF. The V gene is TRBV7-2, the J gene TRBJ2-1, with 7 bases aligning to TRBD2. CDR3 length: 15 residues. Germline CDR1 SGHTA, CDR2 FQGNSA. The V and J ends lost 1 base and 0 bases, in that order; junction bases with no gene match: 0.

V usage is TRBV7-3 and J usage is TRBJ1-2, with 8 bases lining up with TRBD1. The V gene end was trimmed by 5 bases and the J gene end by 2 bases; junction bases not matched to a gene: 4. Germline assignment: CDR1 SGHTA and CDR2 FQGTGA. The CDR3 is made up of 14 amino acids. CDR3 sequence: CASSPTGGNYGYTF. CDR3 sequence (DNA): TGTGCCAGCAGCCCAACAGGGGGAAACTATGGCTACACCTTC.

This sequence joins TRBV10-2 and TRBJ1-1; 8 bases are shared with TRBD1. This CDR3 contains 14 residues. V dropped 5 bases and J dropped 5; count of bases not matched to a gene: 7. The germline CDR1 and CDR2 sequences are WSHSY and SAAADI. In nucleotides, the CDR3 is TGCGCCAGCAGTCTACAGGGGGAAGGGACTGAAGCTTTCTTT. Translated, it gives CASSLQGEGTEAFF.

The CDR3 DNA follows: TGTGCCAGCAGCCACCGACTGGGGCCCTACAATGAGCAGTTCTTC. This sequence encodes CASSHRLGPYNEQFF. The chain has TRBV6-6 and TRBJ2-1, with a weak D call TRBD1 (5 bases). The CDR3 contains 15 residues. V shed 6 bases and J shed 2 bases, with 14 bases lying between them. The germline V gene has CDR1 MNHNY and CDR2 SVGAGI (reference sequence).